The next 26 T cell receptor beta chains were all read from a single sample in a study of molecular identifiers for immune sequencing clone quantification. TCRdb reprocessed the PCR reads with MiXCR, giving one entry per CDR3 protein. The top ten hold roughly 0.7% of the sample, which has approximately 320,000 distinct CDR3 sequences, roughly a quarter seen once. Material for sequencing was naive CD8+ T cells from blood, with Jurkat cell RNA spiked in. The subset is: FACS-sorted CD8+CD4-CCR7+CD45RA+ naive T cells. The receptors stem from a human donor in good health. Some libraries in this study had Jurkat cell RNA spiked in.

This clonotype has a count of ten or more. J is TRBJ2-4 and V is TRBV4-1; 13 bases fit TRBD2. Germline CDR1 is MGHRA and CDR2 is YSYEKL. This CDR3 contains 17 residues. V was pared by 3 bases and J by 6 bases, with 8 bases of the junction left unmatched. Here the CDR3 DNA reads TGCGCCAGCAGCCAGGGACTAGCGGGGCTATCGGGAAACATTCAGTACTTC. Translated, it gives CASSQGLAGLSGNIQYF.

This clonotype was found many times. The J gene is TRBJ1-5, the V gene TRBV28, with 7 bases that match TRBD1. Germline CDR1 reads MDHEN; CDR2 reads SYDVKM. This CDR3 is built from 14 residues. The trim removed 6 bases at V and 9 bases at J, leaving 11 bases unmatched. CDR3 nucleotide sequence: TGTGCCAGCAGCCCAGGGGGTGCCTCGACGCCCCAGCATTTT. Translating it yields CASSPGGASTPQHF.

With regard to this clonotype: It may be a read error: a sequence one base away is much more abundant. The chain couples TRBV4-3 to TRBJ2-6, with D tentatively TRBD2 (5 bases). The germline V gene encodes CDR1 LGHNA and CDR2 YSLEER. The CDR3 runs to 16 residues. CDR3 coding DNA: TGCGCCAGCAGCCTAGGTACGGACTCTGGGACCAACGTCCTGACTTTC. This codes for CASSLGTDSGTNVLTF.

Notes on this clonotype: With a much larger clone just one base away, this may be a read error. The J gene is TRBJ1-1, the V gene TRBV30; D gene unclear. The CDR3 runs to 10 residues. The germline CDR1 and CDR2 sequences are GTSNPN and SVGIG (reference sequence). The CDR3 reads CARSVAEAFF. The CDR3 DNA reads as TGTGCCAGGAGTGTCGCTGAAGCTTTCTTT.

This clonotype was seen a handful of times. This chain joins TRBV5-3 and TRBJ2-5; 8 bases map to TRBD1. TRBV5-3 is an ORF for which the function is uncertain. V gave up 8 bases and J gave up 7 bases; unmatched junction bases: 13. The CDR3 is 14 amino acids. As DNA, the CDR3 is TGTGCCAGCAGCCAGACAGGGGCGACCGGGACCCAGTACTTC. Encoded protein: CASSQTGATGTQYF.

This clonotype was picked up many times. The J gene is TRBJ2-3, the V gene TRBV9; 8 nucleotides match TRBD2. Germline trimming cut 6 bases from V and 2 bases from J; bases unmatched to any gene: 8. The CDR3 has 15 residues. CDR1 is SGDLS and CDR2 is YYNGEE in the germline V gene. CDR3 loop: CASNPGTSPTDTQYF. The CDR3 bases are TGTGCCAGCAACCCCGGGACTAGTCCCACAGATACGCAGTATTTT.

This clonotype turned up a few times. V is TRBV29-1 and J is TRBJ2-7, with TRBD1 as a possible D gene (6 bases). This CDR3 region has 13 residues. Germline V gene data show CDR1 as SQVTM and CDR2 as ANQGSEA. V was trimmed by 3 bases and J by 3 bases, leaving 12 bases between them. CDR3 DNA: TGCAGCGTTGAGGACGGGACAATCTACGAGCAGTACTTC. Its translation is CSVEDGTIYEQYF.

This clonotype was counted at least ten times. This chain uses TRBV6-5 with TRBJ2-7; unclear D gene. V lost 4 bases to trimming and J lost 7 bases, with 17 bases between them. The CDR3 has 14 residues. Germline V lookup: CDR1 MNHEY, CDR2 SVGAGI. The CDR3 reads CASSSGLGSWEQYF. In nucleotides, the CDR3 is TGTGCCAGCAGTTCCGGGCTGGGCTCTTGGGAGCAGTACTTC.

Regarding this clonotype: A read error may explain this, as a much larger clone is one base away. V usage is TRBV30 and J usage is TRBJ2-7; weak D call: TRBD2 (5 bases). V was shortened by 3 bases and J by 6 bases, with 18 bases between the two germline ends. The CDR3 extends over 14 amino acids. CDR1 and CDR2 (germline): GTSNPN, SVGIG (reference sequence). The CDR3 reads CAWSAITPDSEQYF. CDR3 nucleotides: TGTGCCTGGAGCGCGATTACTCCGGACTCCGAGCAGTACTTC.

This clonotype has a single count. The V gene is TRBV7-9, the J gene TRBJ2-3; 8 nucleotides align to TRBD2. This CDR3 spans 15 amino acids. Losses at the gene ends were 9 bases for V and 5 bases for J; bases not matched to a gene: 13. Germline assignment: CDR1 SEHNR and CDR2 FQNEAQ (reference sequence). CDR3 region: CASMTSVSAGDTQYF. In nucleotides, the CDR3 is TGTGCCAGTATGACTAGCGTGAGTGCCGGAGATACGCAGTATTTT.

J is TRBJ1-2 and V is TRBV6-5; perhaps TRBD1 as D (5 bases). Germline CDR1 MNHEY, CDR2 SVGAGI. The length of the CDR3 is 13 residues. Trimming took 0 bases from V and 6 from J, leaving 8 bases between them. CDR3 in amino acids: CASSYSQGDGYTF. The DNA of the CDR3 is TGTGCCAGCAGTTACTCCCAGGGAGATGGCTACACCTTC.

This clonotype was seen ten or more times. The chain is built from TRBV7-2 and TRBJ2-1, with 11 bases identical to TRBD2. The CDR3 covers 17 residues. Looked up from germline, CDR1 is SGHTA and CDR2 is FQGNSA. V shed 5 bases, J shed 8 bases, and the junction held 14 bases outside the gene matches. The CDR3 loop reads CASSPSPKGLAAYEQFF. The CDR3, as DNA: TGTGCCAGCAGCCCTAGCCCCAAGGGACTAGCGGCCTATGAGCAGTTCTTC.

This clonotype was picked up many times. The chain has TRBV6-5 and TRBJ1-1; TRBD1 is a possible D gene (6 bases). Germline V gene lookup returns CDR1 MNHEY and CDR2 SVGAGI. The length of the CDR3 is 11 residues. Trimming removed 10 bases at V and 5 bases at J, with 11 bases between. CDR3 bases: TGTGCCACCCGAAGGGGGACTGAAGCTTTCTTT. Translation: CATRRGTEAFF.

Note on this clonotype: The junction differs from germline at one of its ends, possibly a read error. CDR3 protein: CVSSLAAGGSTDTQYF. The CDR3 coding sequence is TGTGTCAGCAGCTTGGCAGCGGGGGGCAGCACAGATACGCAGTATTTT. The chain links TRBV5-6 to TRBJ2-3, with TRBD2 identical over 9 bases. Per the germline V gene, CDR1 is SGHDT and CDR2 is YYEEEE. CDR3 size: 16 residues.

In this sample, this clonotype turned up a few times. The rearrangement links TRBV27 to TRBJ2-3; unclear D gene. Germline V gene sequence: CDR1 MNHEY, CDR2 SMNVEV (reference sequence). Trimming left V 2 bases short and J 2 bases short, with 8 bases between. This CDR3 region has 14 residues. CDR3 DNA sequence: TGTGCCAGCAGTTTAGTAGACCCCACAGATACGCAGTATTTT. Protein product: CASSLVDPTDTQYF.

CDR3 in DNA: TGCGCCAGCAGCTTGCCAGGGGGGGATGGCTACACCTTC. This codes for CASSLPGGDGYTF. The chain is built from TRBV5-1 and TRBJ1-2; 7 nucleotides align to TRBD1. Germline assignment: CDR1 SGHRS and CDR2 YFSETQ. The CDR3 totals 13 residues. After removal of 1 base from V and 6 bases from J, the junction contained 3 bases not matched to a gene.

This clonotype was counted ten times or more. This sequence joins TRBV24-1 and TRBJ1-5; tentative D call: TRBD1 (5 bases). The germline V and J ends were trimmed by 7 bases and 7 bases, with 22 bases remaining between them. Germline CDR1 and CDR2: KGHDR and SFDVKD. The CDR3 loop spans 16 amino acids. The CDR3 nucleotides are TGTGCCACCAGCCACTTTTCGGGGGGAAAAGAGCAGCCCCAGCATTTT. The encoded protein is CATSHFSGGKEQPQHF.

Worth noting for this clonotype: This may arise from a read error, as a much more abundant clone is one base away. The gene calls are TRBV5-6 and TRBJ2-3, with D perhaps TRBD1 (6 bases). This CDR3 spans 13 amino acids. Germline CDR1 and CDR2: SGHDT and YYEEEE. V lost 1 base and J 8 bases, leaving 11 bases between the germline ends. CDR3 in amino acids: CASSLLGASTQYF. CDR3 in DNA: TGTGCCAGCAGCTTGCTGGGGGCAAGTACGCAGTATTTT.

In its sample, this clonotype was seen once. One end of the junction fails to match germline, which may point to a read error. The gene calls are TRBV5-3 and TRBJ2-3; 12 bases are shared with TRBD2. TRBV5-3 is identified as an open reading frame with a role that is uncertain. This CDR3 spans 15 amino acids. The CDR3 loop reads CASISSGGAIDTQNF. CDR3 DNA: TGTGCCAGCATTTCTAGCGGGGGGGCGATAGATACGCAGAATTTT.

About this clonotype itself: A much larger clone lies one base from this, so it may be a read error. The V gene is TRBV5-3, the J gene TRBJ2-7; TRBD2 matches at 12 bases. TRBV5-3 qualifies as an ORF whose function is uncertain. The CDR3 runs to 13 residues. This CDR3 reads CASSLASGRATHF. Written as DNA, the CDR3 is TGTGCCAGCAGCTTGGCTAGCGGGAGGGCCACCCACTTC.

The CDR3 spells CSVTGSSPSYEQYF. CDR3 DNA: TGCAGCGTCACAGGGTCCTCTCCCTCCTACGAGCAGTACTTC. The rearrangement uses TRBV29-1 and TRBJ2-7, with TRBD1 as a possible D gene (6 bases). This CDR3 comprises 14 residues. The germline gives CDR1 SQVTM, CDR2 ANQGSEA. V shed 6 bases and J shed 0 bases, with 15 bases lying between them.

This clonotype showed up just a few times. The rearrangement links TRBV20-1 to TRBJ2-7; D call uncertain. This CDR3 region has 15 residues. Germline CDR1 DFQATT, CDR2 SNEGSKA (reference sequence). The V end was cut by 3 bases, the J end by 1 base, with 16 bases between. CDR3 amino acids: CSARVYTEPSYEQYF. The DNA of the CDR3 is TGCAGTGCTAGGGTTTACACTGAACCTTCCTACGAGCAGTACTTC.

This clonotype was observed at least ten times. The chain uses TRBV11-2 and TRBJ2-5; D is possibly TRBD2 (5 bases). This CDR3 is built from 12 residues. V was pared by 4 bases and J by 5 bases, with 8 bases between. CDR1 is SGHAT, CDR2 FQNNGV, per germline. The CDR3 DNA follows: TGTGCCAGCAGCTCGGGGAGCGAGACCCAGTACTTC. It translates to CASSSGSETQYF.

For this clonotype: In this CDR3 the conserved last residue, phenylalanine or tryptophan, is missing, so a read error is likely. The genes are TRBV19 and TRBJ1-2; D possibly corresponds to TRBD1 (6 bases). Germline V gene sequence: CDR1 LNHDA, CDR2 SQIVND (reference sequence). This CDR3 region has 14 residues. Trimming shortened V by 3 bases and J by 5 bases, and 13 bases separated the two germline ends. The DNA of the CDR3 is TGTGCCAGTAGTATGTCAGGGGACGCTTATGGCTACACCCTC. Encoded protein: CASSMSGDAYGYTL.

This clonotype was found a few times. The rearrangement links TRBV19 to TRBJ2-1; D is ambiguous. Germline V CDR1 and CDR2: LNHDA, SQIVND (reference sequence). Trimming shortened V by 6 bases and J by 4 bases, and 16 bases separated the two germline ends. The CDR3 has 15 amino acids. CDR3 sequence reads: CASSPLSPTYNEQFF. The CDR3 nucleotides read TGTGCCAGTAGCCCGTTATCCCCGACTTACAATGAGCAGTTCTTC.

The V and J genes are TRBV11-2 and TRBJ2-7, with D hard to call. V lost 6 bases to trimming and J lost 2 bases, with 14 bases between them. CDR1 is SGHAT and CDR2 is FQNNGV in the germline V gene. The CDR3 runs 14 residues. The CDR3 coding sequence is TGTGCCAGCAGACGCCCGGGTTCCCCCTACGAGCAGTACTTC. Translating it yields CASRRPGSPYEQYF.